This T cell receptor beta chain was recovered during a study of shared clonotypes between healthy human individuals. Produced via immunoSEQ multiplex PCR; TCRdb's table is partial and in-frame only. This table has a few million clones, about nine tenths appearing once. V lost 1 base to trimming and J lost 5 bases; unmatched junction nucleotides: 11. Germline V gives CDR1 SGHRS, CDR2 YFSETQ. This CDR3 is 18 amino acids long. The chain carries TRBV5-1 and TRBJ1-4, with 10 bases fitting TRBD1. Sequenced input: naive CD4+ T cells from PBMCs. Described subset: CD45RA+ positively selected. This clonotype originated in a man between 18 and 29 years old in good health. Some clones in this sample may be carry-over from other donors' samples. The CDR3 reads CASSLRDRGLSGNEKLFF. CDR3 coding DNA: TGCGCCAGCAGCTTGCGGGACAGGGGTTTGTCGGGGAATGAAAAACTGTTTTTT.